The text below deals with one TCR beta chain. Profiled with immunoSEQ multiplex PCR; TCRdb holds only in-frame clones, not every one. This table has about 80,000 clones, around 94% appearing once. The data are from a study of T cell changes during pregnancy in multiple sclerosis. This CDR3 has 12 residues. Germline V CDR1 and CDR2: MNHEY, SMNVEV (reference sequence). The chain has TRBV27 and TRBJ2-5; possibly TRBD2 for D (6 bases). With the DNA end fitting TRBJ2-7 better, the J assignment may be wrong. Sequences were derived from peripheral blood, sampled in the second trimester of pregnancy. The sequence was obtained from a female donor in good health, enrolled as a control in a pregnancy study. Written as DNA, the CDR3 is TGTGCCAGCAGTTTGGGCGGGGACGAGCAGTACTTC. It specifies CASSLGGDEQYF.